The table lists the clone carrying this TCR beta chain with a count of one. The data were taken from a study of blood T cell repertoires in COVID-19. Repertoires were generated with immunoSEQ multiplex PCR, while TCRdb's copy carries only in-frame clones and drops some. The sample includes 71,000 or so clones, roughly 87% of them seen just once. V lost 3 bases, J lost 8 bases, and 17 bases stayed unmatched. The CDR3 contains 17 residues. Looked up from germline, CDR1 is SGHRS and CDR2 is YFSETQ. Input material: peripheral blood. The source is a man between 50 and 59 years old with acute or convalescent COVID-19. The chain is built from TRBV5-1 and TRBJ2-1; 7 positions agree with TRBD2. CDR3 bases: TGCGCCAGCAGCTCGCCGTTAGGGCGGGAGTCTCTCGATGAGCAGTTCTTC. Protein: CASSSPLGRESLDEQFF.